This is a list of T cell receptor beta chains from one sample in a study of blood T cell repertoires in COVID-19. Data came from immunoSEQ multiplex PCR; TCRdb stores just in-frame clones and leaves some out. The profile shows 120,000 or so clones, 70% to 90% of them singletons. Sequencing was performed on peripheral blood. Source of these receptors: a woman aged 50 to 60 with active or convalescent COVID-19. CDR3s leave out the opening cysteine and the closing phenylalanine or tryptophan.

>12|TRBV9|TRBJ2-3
ASSASGLQDTQY
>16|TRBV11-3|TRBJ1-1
ASSLMPGQGALGTEAF
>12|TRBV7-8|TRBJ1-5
ASSRYGDNQPQH
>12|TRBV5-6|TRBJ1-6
ASSFPGGNSPLH
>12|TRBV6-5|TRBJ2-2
AAAGTGDTGELF
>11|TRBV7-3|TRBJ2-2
ASSRGYTGELF
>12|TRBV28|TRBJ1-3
ASSRQSLGNTIY
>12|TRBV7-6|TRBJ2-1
ASSLAPEDRVQF
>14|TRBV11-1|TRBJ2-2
ASSLRAGSNTGELF
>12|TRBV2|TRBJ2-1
ASRPGLAYNEQF